This TCR beta chain was documented in a study of T cell responses to AZD1222 COVID-19 vaccine. Study-level points and caveats: At study baseline, merely roughly 6 AZD1222 recipients were seropositive. Repertoire collection took place solely once the T cell response had peaked.

The protocol was immunoSEQ multiplex PCR, while the TCRdb copy is restricted to in-frame clones and leaves out a portion. This table has 90,000 to 150,000 clones, 70% to 90% appearing once. This CDR3 region has 15 residues. V lost 5 bases to trimming and J lost 2 bases, with 16 bases between them. The germline CDR1 and CDR2 sequences are SNHLY and FYNNEI. Details on this clone: Its target is unknown.

The receptor was derived from an adult who received the AZD1222 COVID-19 vaccine. V is TRBV2 and J is TRBJ2-7; D is possibly TRBD2 (6 bases). Sequenced material: peripheral blood, taken 28 days after the second AZD1222 dose. CDR3 nucleotides: TGTGCCAGCAGTCTCAGACTAGTAGGTCCCTACGAGCAGTACTTC. Translating it yields CASSLRLVGPYEQYF.